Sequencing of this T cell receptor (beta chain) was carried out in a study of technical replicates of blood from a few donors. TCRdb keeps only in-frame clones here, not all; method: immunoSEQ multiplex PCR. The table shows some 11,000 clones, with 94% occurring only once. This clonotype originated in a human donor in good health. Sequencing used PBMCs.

CDR3 amino acids: CASSRREGGIPFHSYEQYF. The CDR3 DNA reads TGTGCCAGCAGCCGAAGGGAGGGGGGAATACCTTTTCACTCCTACGAGCAGTACTTC. The chain uses TRBV27 and TRBJ2-7, with D possibly matching TRBD2 (7 bases). Germline V CDR1 and CDR2: MNHEY, SMNVEV (reference sequence). Trimming took 6 bases from V and 0 from J, leaving 27 bases between them. The CDR3 loop spans 19 amino acids.